The T cell receptor (beta chain) under discussion was sequenced for a study of immune evolution from preneoplasia to lung adenocarcinoma. Whole-study findings and limits: Normal lung had highest clonality; later lesions appeared denser, more diverse. Normal lung had the highest top T cell clone frequencies.

As to this clone: Antigen: not known.

V lost 5 bases and J 2 bases, leaving 13 bases between the germline ends. This CDR3 has 15 residues. Per germline, CDR1 SGHTS and CDR2 YDEGEE. Assay: immunoSEQ multiplex PCR; the TCRdb copy retains only in-frame clones and omits some. This sample yields around 3,800 clones, of which approximately 80% are seen a single time; more than 3% belongs to the top ten. The chain employs TRBV5-8 and TRBJ2-2; D gene uncertain. This TCR was recovered from a person in their 60s with lung adenocarcinoma. Source material: FFPE minimally invasive lung adenocarcinoma tissue. The CDR3 loop is CASSPPLGNTGELFF. The CDR3 bases are TGTGCCAGCAGTCCCCCCTTGGGCAACACCGGGGAGCTGTTTTTT.